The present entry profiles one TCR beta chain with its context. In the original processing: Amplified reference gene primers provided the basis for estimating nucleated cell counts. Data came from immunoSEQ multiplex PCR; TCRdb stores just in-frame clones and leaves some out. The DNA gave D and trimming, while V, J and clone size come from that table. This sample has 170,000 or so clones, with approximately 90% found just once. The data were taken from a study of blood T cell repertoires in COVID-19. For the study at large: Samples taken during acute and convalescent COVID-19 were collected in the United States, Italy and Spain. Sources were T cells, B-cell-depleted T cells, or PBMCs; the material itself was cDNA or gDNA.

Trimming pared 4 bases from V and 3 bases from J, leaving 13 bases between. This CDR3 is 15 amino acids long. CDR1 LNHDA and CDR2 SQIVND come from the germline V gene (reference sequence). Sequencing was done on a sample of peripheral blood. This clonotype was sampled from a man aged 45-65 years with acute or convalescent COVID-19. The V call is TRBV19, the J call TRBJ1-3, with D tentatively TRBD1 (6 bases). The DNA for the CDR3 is TGTGCCAGTAGTAACGCAGGGGCGCGTGGAAACACCATATATTTT. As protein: CASSNAGARGNTIYF.